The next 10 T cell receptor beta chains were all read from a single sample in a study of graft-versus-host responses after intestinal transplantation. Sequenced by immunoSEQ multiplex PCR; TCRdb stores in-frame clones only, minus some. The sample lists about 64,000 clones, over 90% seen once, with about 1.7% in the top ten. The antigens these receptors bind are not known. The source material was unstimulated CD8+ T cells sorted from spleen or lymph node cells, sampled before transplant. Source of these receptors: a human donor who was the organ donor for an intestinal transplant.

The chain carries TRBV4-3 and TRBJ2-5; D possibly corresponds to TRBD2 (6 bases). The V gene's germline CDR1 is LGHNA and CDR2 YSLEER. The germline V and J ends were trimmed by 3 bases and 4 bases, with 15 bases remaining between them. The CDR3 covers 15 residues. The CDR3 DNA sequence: TGCGCCAGCAGCCAGGGTTGGGCGGAGGGAGAGACCCAGTACTTC. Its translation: CASSQGWAEGETQYF.

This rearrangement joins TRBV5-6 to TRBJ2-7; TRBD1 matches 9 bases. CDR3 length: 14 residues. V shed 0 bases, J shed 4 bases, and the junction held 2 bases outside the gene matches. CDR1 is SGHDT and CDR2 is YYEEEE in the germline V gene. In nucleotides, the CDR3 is TGTGCCAGCAGCTTGGACAGGGGGCTGTACGAGCAGTACTTC. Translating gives CASSLDRGLYEQYF.

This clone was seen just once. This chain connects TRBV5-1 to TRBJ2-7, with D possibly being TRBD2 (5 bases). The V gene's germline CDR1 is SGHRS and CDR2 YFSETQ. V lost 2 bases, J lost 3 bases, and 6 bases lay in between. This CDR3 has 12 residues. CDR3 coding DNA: TGCGCCAGCAGCTTCGAGGGCTACGAGCAGTACTTC. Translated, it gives CASSFEGYEQYF.

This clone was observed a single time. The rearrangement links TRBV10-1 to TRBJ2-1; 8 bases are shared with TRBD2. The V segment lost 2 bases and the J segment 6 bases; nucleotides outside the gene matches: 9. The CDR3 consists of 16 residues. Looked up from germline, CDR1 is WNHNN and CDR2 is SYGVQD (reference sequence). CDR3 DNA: TGCGCCAGCAGTGAGGAGGGGCGGGAGGTACCCAATGAGCAGTTCTTC. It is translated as CASSEEGREVPNEQFF.

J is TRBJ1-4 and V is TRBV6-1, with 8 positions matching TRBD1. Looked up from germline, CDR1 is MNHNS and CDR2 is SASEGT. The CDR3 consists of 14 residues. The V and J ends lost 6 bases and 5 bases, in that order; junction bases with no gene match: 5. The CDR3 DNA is TGTGCCAGCAGACTGACAGGGGAAAATGAAAAACTGTTTTTT. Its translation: CASRLTGENEKLFF.

CDR3 nucleotide sequence: TGTGCCAGCAGCTTAGATCGGACAGAGGCTAACTATGGCTACACCTTC. Its translation is CASSLDRTEANYGYTF. V gene TRBV7-9 combines with J gene TRBJ1-2, with D possibly matching TRBD1 (6 bases). The CDR3 extends over 16 amino acids. Germline values: CDR1 SEHNR, CDR2 FQNEAQ (reference sequence). Between the trimmed V and J ends, which lost 1 base and 0 bases, there was a span of 12 bases.

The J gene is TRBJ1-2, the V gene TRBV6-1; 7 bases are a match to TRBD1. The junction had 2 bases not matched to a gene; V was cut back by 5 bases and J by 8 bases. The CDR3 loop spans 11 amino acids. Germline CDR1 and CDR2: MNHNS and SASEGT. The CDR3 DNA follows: TGTGCCAGCAGTCGGACAGGCGGCTACACCTTC. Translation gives CASSRTGGYTF.

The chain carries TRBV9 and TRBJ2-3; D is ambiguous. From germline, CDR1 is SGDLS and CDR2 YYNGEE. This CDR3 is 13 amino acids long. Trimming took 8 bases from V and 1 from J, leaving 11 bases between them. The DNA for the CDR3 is TGTGCCAGACCCTACCCTCGCACAGATACGCAGTATTTT. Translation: CARPYPRTDTQYF.

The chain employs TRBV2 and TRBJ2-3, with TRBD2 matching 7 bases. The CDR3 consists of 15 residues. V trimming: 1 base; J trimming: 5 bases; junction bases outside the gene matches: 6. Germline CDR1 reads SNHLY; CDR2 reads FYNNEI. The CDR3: CASSEGGGPGDTQYF. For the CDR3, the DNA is TGTGCCAGCAGTGAAGGGGGAGGGCCGGGAGATACGCAGTATTTT. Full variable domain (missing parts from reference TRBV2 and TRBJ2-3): EPEVTQTPSHQVTQMGQEVILRCVPISNHLYFYWYRQILGQKVEFLVSFYNNEISEKSEIFDDQFSVERPDGSNFTLKIRSTKLEDSAMYFCASSEGGGPGDTQYFGPGTRLTVL.

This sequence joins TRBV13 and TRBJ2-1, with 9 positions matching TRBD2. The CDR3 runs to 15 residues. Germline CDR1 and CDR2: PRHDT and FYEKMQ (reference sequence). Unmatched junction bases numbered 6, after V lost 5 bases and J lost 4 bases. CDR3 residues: CASSGQREEYNEQFF. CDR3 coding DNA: TGTGCCAGCAGCGGACAGCGGGAGGAGTACAATGAGCAGTTCTTC.